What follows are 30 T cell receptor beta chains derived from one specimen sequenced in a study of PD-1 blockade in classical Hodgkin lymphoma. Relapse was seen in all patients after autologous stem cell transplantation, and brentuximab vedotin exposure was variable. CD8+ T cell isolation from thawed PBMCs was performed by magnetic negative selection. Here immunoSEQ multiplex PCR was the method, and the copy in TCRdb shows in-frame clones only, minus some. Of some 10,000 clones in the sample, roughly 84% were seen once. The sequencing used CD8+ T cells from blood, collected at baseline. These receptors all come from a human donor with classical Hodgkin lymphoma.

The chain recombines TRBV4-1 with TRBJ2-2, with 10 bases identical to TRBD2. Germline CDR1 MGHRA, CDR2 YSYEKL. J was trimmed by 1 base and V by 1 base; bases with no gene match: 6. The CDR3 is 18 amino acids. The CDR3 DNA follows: TGCGCCAGCAGCCAAGGAAAGCGGGAGGGTATGAACACCGGGGAGCTGTTTTTT. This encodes CASSQGKREGMNTGELFF.

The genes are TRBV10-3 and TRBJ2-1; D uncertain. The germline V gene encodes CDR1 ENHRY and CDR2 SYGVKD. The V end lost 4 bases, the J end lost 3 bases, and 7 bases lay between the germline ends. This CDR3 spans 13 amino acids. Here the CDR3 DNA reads TGTGCCATCAGTGTTATGGACTACAATGAGCAGTTCTTC. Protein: CAISVMDYNEQFF.

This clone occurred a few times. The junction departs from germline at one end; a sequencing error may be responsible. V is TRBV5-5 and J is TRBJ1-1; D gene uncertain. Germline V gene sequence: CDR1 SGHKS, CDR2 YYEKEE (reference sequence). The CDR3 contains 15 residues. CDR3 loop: CASSLARGGNPEAFF. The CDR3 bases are TGTGCCAGCAGCTTGGCCCGTGGAGGGAACCCTGAAGCTTTCTTT.

The CDR3 bases are TGTGCCAGCAGCTTGGTGGGCGGGGATACGCAGTATTTT. Its translation is CASSLVGGDTQYF. The gene calls are TRBV5-5 and TRBJ2-3, with D perhaps matching TRBD2 (5 bases). Trimming removed 0 bases from V and 6 bases from J, with 8 bases in between. The CDR3 is 13 residues long. Germline CDR1 and CDR2: SGHKS and YYEKEE (reference sequence).

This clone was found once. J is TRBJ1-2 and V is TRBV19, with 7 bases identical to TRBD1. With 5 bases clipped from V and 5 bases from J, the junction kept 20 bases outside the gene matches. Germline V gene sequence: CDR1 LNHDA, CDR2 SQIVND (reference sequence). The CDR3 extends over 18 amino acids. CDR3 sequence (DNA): TGTGCCAGTAGTCCTTGGGACAGAAACTCGTATACTCCTTATGGCTACACCTTC. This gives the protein CASSPWDRNSYTPYGYTF.

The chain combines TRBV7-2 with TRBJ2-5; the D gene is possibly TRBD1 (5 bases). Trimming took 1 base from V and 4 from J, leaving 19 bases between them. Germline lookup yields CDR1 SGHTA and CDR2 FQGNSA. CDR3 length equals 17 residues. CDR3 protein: CASSLDAGFPVSETQYF. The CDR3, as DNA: TGTGCCAGCAGCTTAGATGCAGGGTTTCCCGTTTCAGAGACCCAGTACTTC.

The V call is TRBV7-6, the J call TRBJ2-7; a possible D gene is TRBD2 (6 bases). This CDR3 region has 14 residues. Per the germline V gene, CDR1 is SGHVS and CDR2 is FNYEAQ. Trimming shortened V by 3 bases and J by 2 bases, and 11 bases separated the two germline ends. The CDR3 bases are TGTGCCAGCAGCTTTGGGACTTCCACCTACGAGCAGTACTTC. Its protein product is CASSFGTSTYEQYF.

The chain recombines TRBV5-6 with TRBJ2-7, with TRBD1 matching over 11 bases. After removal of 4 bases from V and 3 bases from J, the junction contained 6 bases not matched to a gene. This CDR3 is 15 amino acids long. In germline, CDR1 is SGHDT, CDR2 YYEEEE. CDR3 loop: CASSTRDRGDYEQYF. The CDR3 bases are TGTGCCAGCAGCACCCGGGACAGGGGGGACTACGAGCAGTACTTC.

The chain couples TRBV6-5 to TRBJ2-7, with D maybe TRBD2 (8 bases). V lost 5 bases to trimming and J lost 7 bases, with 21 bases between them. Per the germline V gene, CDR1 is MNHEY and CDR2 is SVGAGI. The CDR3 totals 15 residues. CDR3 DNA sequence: TGTGCCAGCAGTCCTCCCGGGAGGGGGCGTAGAGAGCAGTACTTC. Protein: CASSPPGRGRREQYF.

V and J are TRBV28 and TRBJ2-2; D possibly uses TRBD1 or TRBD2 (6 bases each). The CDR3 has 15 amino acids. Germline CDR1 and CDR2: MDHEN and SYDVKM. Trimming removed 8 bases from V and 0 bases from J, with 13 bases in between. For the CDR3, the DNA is TGTGCCAGCTTCCGCGGGACACCGAACACCGGGGAGCTGTTTTTT. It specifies CASFRGTPNTGELFF.

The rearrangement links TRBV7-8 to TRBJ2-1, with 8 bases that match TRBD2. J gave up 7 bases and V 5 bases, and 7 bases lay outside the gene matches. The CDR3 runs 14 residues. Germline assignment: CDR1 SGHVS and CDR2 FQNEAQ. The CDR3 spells CASSPGLGKNEQFF. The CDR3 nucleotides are TGTGCCAGCAGCCCGGGACTAGGTAAGAATGAGCAGTTCTTC.

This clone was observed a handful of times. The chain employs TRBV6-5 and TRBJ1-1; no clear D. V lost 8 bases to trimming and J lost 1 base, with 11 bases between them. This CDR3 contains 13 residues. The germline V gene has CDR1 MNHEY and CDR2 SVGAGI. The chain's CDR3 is CASHIRENTEAFF. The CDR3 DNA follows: TGTGCCAGCCATATAAGGGAGAACACTGAAGCTTTCTTT.

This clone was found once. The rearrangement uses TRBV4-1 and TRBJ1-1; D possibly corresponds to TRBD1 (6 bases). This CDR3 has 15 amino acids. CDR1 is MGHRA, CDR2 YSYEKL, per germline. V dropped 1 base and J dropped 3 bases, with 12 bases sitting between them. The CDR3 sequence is CASSQVGPGDTEAFF. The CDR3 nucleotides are TGCGCCAGCAGCCAAGTTGGGCCAGGGGACACTGAAGCTTTCTTT.

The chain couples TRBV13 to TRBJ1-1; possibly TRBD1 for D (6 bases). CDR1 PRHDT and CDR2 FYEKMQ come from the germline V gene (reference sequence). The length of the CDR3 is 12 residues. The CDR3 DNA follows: TGTGCTGTGGGGGCGCGGAACACTGAAGCTTTCTTT. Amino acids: CAVGARNTEAFF.

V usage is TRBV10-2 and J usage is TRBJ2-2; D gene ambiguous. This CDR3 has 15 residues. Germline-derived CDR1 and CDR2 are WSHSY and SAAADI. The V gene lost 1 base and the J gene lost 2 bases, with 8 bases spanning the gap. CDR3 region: CASSELGPNTGELFF. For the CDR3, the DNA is TGCGCCAGCAGTGAGTTAGGTCCCAACACCGGGGAGCTGTTTTTT.

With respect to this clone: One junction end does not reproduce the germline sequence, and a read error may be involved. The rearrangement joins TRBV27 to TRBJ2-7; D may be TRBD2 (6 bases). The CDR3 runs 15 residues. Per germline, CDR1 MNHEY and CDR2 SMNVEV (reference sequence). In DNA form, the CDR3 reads TGTGCCAGCAGTTTGCAGATTAGCGGCGCCTACGGGCAGTACTTC. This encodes CASSLQISGAYGQYF.

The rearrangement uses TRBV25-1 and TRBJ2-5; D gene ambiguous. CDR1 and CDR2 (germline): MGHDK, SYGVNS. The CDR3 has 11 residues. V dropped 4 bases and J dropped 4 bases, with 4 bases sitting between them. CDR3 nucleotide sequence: TGTGCCAGCAGTGGGGGAGAGACCCAGTACTTC. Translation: CASSGGETQYF.

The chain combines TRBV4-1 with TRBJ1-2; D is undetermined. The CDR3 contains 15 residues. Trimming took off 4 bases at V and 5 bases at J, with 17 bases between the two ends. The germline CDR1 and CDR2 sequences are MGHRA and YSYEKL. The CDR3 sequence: CASSLRTLQDYGYTF. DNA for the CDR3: TGCGCCAGCAGCCTTCGGACCCTCCAGGATTATGGCTACACCTTC.

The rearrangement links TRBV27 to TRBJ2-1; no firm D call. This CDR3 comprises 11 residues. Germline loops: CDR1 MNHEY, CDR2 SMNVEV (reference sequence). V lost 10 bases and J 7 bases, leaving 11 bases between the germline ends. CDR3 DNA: TGTGCCATCTCTCTAGGGAATGAGCAGTTCTTC. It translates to CAISLGNEQFF.

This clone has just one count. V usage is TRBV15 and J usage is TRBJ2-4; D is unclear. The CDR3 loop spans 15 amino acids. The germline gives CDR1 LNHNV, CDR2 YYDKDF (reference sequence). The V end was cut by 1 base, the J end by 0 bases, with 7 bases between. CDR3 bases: TGTGCCACCAGCAGAGCAGCGTTAGCCAAAAACATTCAGTACTTC. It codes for CATSRAALAKNIQYF.

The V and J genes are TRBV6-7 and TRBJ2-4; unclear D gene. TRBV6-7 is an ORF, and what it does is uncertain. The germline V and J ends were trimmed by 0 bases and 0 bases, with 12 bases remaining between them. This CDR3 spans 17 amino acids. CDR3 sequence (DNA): TGTGCCAGCAGTTACTCGGCCTGCAGGCTAGCCAAAAACATTCAGTACTTC. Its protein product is CASSYSACRLAKNIQYF.

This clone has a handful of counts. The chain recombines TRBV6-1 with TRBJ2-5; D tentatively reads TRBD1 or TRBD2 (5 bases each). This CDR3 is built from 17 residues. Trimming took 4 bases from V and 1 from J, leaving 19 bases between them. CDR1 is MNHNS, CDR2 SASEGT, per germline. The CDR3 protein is CASSGSLGPPLQETQYF. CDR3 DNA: TGTGCCAGCAGTGGGTCTTTGGGACCGCCCCTCCAAGAGACCCAGTACTTC.

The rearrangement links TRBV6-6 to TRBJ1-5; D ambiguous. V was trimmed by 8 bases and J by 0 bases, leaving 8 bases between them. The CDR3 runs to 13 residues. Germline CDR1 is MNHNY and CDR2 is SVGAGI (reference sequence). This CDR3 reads CASGAHSNQPQHF. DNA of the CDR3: TGTGCCAGCGGAGCCCATAGCAATCAGCCCCAGCATTTT.

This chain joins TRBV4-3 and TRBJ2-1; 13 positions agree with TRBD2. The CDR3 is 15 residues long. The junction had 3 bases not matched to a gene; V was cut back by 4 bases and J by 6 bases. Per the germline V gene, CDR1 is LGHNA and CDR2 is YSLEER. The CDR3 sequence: CASSPGTSGTNEQFF. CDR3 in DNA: TGCGCCAGCAGCCCTGGGACTAGCGGGACCAATGAGCAGTTCTTC.

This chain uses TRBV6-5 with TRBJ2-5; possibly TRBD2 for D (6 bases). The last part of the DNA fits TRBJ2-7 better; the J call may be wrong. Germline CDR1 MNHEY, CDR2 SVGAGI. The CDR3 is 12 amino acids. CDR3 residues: CASSGTSYEQYF. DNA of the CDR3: TGTGCCAGCAGTGGGACTTCCTACGAGCAGTACTTC.

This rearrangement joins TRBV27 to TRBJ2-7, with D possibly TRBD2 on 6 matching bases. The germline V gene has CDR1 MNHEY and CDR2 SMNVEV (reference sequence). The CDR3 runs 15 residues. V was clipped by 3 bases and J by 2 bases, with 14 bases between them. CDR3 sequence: CASSLQISGAYEQYF. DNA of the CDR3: TGTGCCAGCAGTTTGCAGATTAGCGGCGCCTACGAGCAGTACTTC.

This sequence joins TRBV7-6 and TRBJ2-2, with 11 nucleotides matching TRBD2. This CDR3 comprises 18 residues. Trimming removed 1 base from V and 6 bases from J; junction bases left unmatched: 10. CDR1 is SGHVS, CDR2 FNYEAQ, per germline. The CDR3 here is CASSLGPTSGRWPGELFF. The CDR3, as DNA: TGTGCCAGCAGCTTAGGCCCTACTAGCGGGAGATGGCCCGGGGAGCTGTTTTTT.

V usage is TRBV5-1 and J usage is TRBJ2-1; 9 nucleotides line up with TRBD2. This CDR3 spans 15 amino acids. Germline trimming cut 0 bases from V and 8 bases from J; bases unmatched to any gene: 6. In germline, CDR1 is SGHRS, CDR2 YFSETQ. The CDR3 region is CASSLVSSGTYEQFF. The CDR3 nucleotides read TGCGCCAGCAGCTTGGTTTCTAGCGGGACTTATGAGCAGTTCTTC.

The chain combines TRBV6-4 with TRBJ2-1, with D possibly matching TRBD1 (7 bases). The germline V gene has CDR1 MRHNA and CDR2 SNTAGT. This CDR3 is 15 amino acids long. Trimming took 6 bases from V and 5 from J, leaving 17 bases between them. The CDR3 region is CASSPGGTDHNEQFF. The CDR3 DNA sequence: TGTGCCAGCAGCCCCGGAGGGACAGACCACAATGAGCAGTTCTTC.

For the CDR3, the DNA is TGCGCCAGCAGCCAAACGAATGCCTACGAGCAGTACTTC. Residues: CASSQTNAYEQYF. The chain combines TRBV4-3 with TRBJ2-7, with D unclear. The CDR3 is made up of 13 amino acids. Germline V lookup: CDR1 LGHNA, CDR2 YSLEER. Trimming pared 2 bases from V and 2 bases from J, leaving 7 bases between.